This is a list of T cell receptor beta chains from one sample in a study of cytomegalovirus exposure and HLA in healthy donors. The table came from immunoSEQ multiplex PCR; TCRdb's copy has only in-frame clones and leaves some out. Of about 78,000 clones listed, about four fifths are singletons. The sample comprised PBMCs. The receptor source for this set is a man aged 50-60 years in good health and CMV-seropositive. The CDR3 runs from the conserved cysteine through the conserved F or W. The D gene is left open where the match is weak. The size of a clone is reported for some rows only, either as once, few or many, or as a class for expanded clones.

size | J | V | D | CDR3 | DNA
NA | TRBJ2-1 | TRBV2 | NA | CASSDRHYNEQFF | TGTGCCAGCAGCGACAGACACTACAATGAGCAGTTCTTC
NA | TRBJ2-1 | TRBV11-2 | NA | CASSPTQRATYNEQFF | TGTGCCAGCAGCCCCACCCAGCGGGCCACCTACAATGAGCAGTTCTTC
once | TRBJ2-7 | TRBV4-1 | TRBD1 | CASSQATGSYEQYF | TGCGCCAGCAGCCAAGCGACAGGGTCCTACGAGCAGTACTTC
NA | TRBJ2-5 | TRBV7-9 | TRBD1 | CASSWVGQGGQETQYF | TGTGCCAGCAGCTGGGTGGGACAGGGGGGGCAAGAGACCCAGTACTTC
NA | TRBJ2-7 | TRBV30 | NA | CAWSDNKGQTAYEQYF | TGTGCCTGGAGTGACAACAAGGGGCAGACGGCATACGAGCAGTACTTC
NA | TRBJ1-1 | TRBV30 | NA | CAWSPTDSKNTEAFF | TGTGCCTGGAGTCCCACCGACAGCAAGAACACTGAAGCTTTCTTT
NA | TRBJ2-7 | TRBV18 | NA | CASSPSRDSSYEQYF | TGTGCCAGCTCACCCTCGCGGGACAGCTCCTACGAGCAGTACTTC
NA | TRBJ2-5 | TRBV14 | TRBD1 | CASSQEGRTGLGTQYF | TGTGCCAGCAGCCAAGAGGGTAGGACAGGTCTGGGGACCCAGTACTTC
once | TRBJ2-7 | TRBV5-1 | TRBD2 | CASSLQSPSGRAWDEQYF | TGCGCCAGCAGCTTGCAGTCCCCTAGCGGGAGGGCCTGGGACGAGCAGTACTTC
NA | TRBJ2-2 | TRBV7-7 | NA | CASSLGGVRTGELFF | TGTGCCAGCAGCTTGGGCGGGGTGCGCACCGGGGAGCTGTTTTTT
NA | TRBJ1-2 | TRBV7-9 | TRBD1 | CASSSIAPGQGFYGYTF | TGTGCCAGCAGCTCGATCGCTCCGGGACAGGGATTTTATGGCTACACCTTC
NA | TRBJ2-7 | TRBV7-3 | TRBD1 | CASSLRPRTGGHSYEQYF | TGTGCCAGCAGCTTAAGGCCGCGGACAGGGGGCCACTCCTACGAGCAGTACTTC
once | TRBJ1-2 | TRBV5-1 | TRBD1 | CASSLNTGDVYGYTF | TGCGCCAGCAGCTTGAACACAGGGGACGTCTATGGCTACACCTTC
few | TRBJ1-2 | TRBV6-5 | TRBD1 | CASSYSPDRGVGYTF | TGTGCCAGCAGTTACTCCCCTGACAGGGGCGTGGGCTACACCTTC
NA | TRBJ2-3 | TRBV6-5 | NA | CASRDKGTDTQYF | TGTGCCAGCCGGGACAAGGGGACAGATACGCAGTATTTT
NA | TRBJ2-5 | TRBV7-9 | TRBD2 | CSSSIPSGGAETQYF | TGTTCCAGCAGCATCCCTAGCGGGGGTGCGGAGACCCAGTACTTC